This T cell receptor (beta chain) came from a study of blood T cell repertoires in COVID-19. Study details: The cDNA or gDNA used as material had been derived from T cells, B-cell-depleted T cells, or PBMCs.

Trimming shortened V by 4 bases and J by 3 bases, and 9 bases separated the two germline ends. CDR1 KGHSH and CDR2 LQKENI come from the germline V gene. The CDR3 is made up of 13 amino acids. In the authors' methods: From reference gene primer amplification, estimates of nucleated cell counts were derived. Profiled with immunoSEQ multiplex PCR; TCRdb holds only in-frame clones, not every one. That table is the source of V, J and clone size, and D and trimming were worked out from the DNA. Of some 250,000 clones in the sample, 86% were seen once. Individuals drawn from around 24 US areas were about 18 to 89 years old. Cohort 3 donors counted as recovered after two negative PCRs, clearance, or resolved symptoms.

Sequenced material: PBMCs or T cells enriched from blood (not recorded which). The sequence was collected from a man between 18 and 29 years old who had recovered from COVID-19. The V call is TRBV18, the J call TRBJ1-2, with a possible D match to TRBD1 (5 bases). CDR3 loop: CASSQGIDYGYTF. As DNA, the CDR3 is TGTGCCAGCTCACAGGGGATCGACTATGGCTACACCTTC.